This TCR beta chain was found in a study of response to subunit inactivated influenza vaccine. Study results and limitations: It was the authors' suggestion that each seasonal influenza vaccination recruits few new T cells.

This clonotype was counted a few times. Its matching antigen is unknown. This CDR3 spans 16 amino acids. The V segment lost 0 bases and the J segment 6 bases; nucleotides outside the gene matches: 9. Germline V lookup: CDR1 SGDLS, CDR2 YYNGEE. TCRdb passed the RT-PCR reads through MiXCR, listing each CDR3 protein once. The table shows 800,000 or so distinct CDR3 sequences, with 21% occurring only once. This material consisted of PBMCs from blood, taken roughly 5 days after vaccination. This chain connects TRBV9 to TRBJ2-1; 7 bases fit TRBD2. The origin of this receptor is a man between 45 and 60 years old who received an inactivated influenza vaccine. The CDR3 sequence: CASSVGSQERGNEQFF. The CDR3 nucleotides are TGTGCCAGCAGCGTAGGAAGCCAGGAGCGGGGCAATGAGCAGTTCTTC. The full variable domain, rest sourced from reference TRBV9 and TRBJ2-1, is DSGVTQTPKHLITATGQRVTLRCSPRSGDLSVYWYQQSLDQGLQFLIQYYNGEERAKGNILERFSAQQFPDLHSELNLSSLELGDSALYFCASSVGSQERGNEQFFGPGTRLTVL.